Following are 18 T cell receptor beta chains from one sample sequenced in a study of human T cells and chemical hapten exposure. TCRdb fed the RACE reads into MiXCR, producing one record per CDR3 protein. The sample lists about 380,000 distinct CDR3 sequences; approximately 5.1% were seen once. This sample's time point: pre-sensitization, week 0. As to treatment: therapeutic diphenylcyclopropenone sensitization with weekly scalp DPC. The specimen was whole blood, collected in connection with sensitization to the hapten diphenylcyclopropenone (DPC). The origin of the receptors is a woman between 50 and 59 years old with alopecia areata. Some clones in this sample may be carry-over from other donors' samples.

At least ten counts were recorded for this clonotype. V usage is TRBV29-1 and J usage is TRBJ2-3, with unresolved D. Trimming stripped 7 bases from V and 1 base from J, with 6 bases between. The CDR3 covers 11 residues. Germline CDR1 and CDR2: SQVTM and ANQGSEA. CDR3 coding DNA: TGCAGCGCTGGCCGCACAGATACGCAGTATTTT. It codes for CSAGRTDTQYF.

This clonotype was recorded at least ten times. CDR3 nucleotides: TGTGCCAGCAGCCGTGAGGATGGGTCCGGAAACACCATATATTTT. Protein: CASSREDGSGNTIYF. The gene calls are TRBV4-2 and TRBJ1-3; D remains ambiguous. The CDR3 consists of 15 residues. CDR1 and CDR2 (germline): LGHNA, YNFKEQ. V dropped 4 bases and J dropped 4 bases, with 14 bases sitting between them.

This chain uses TRBV27 with TRBJ1-1; 7 bases line up with TRBD1. The germline V gene has CDR1 MNHEY and CDR2 SMNVEV (reference sequence). The CDR3 loop spans 16 amino acids. Unmatched junction bases numbered 10, after V lost 5 bases and J lost 1 base. Here the CDR3 reads CASSRQGGNTNTEAFF. The CDR3 DNA reads as TGTGCCAGCAGTAGGCAGGGGGGTAATACGAACACTGAAGCTTTCTTT.

In its sample, this clonotype was seen many times. This sequence joins TRBV29-1 and TRBJ2-5; D assignment may be TRBD1 or TRBD2 (5 bases each). Germline CDR1 is SQVTM and CDR2 is ANQGSEA. Trimming pared 8 bases from V and 2 bases from J, leaving 12 bases between. This CDR3 is 12 amino acids long. DNA for the CDR3: TGCAGCTCCGGGACCATTCAAGAGACCCAGTACTTC. It yields the protein CSSGTIQETQYF.

The CDR3 sequence is CASSQVGGYEQYF. The CDR3 coding sequence is TGTGCCAGCAGCCAGGTCGGAGGGTACGAGCAGTACTTC. V and J are TRBV14 and TRBJ2-7, with a tentative D call TRBD2 (6 bases). The CDR3 extends over 13 amino acids. The germline V gene has CDR1 SGHDN and CDR2 FVKESK. Trimming stripped 3 bases from V and 4 bases from J, with 10 bases between.

A few counts support this clonotype. The chain is built from TRBV29-1 and TRBJ2-7; no clear D gene. Per the germline V gene, CDR1 is SQVTM and CDR2 is ANQGSEA. The CDR3 totals 12 residues. With 0 bases removed from V and 3 bases from J, the gap between germline ends came to 6 bases. The CDR3 DNA follows: TGCAGCGTTGAAGACCGAATCTACGAGCAGTACTTC. Its translation: CSVEDRIYEQYF.

In this sample, this clonotype turned up many times. The chain employs TRBV20-1 and TRBJ1-1, with D maybe TRBD1 (6 bases). V lost 3 bases to trimming and J lost 4 bases, with 12 bases between them. Germline CDR1 is DFQATT and CDR2 is SNEGSKA (reference sequence). The CDR3 has 13 amino acids. The CDR3, as DNA: TGCAGTGCTAGCCGGGAAGGGGGCACTGAAGCTTTCTTT. Translation: CSASREGGTEAFF.

The rearrangement links TRBV12-3 or TRBV12-4 to TRBJ1-1, with D tentatively TRBD1 (5 bases). This CDR3 is 15 amino acids long. V lost 4 bases to trimming and J lost 0 bases, with 12 bases between them. CDR3 sequence: CASSYAGTVNTEAFF. DNA for the CDR3: TGTGCCAGCAGTTACGCCGGGACGGTGAACACTGAAGCTTTCTTT.

Many counts were recorded for this clonotype. The J gene is TRBJ2-1, the V gene TRBV29-1; TRBD1 matches 10 bases. Germline V gives CDR1 SQVTM, CDR2 ANQGSEA. There are 12 residues in the CDR3. Trimming at V came to 6 bases and at J to 5 bases, leaving 1 base not matched to a gene. Written as DNA, the CDR3 is TGCAGCGTGGGGACAGGGGACAATGAGCAGTTCTTC. Protein product: CSVGTGDNEQFF.

In its sample, this clonotype was seen a few times. The chain links TRBV30 to TRBJ1-5; D is ambiguous. The ends were cut back, 0 bases at V and 4 bases at J, with 7 bases in the middle. Germline V gene lookup returns CDR1 GTSNPN and CDR2 SVGIG (reference sequence). The CDR3 is 13 residues long. The CDR3 spells CAWSVQSNQPQHF. CDR3 nucleotide sequence: TGTGCCTGGAGTGTACAGAGTAATCAGCCCCAGCATTTT.

Note on this clonotype: A much larger clone lies one base from this, so it may be a read error. The chain couples TRBV6-2 or TRBV6-3 to TRBJ1-2; tentative D call: TRBD1 (5 bases). Germline V gene lookup returns CDR1 MNHEY and CDR2 SVGEGT. The CDR3 length is 14 residues. V gave up 4 bases and J gave up 8 bases, with 17 bases separating them. Written as DNA, the CDR3 is TGTGCCAGCAGTTTCCAGGGCACTAGGGCGGGCTACACCTTC. The encoded protein is CASSFQGTRAGYTF.

This clonotype was picked up many times. The chain links TRBV29-1 to TRBJ1-1; D is unresolved. V was cut by 2 bases and J by 10 bases, with 14 bases left in between. The CDR3 runs to 12 residues. The germline V gene has CDR1 SQVTM and CDR2 ANQGSEA. CDR3 residues: CSVELGRMGAFF. The CDR3 coding sequence is TGCAGCGTTGAATTAGGACGGATGGGAGCTTTCTTT. The complete variable domain, with remaining parts taken from reference TRBV29-1 and TRBJ1-1, reads SAVISQKPSRDICQRGTSLTIQCQVDSQVTMMFWYRQQPGQSLTLIATANQGSEATYESGFVIDKFPISRPNLTFSTLTVSNMSPEDSSIYLCSVELGRMGAFFGQGTRLTVV.

This clonotype was seen more than once but under ten times. The genes are TRBV3-1 and TRBJ1-1, with a weak D call TRBD1 (5 bases). CDR3 length: 12 residues. The V gene lost 6 bases and the J gene lost 10 bases, with 15 bases spanning the gap. Germline V lookup: CDR1 LGHDT, CDR2 YNNKEL (reference sequence). CDR3 region: CASSGPQGSAFF. CDR3 sequence (DNA): TGTGCCAGCAGTGGGCCTCAGGGATCAGCTTTCTTT.

This clonotype was seen ten or more times. CDR3 in DNA: TGCAGTGCTAGAGGGGACGGACAGGGAATTTGGCAGTTCTTC. This translates into CSARGDGQGIWQFF. This chain links TRBV20-1 with TRBJ2-1; 8 bases align to TRBD1. The trim removed 1 base at V and 12 bases at J, leaving 11 bases unmatched. In germline, CDR1 is DFQATT, CDR2 SNEGSKA (reference sequence). CDR3 length: 14 amino acids.

This clonotype was observed a few times. The rearrangement links TRBV11-2 to TRBJ2-7; 10 bases map to TRBD2. V lost 5 bases, J lost 4 bases, and 14 bases stayed unmatched. CDR3 length equals 17 residues. Per the germline V gene, CDR1 is SGHAT and CDR2 is FQNNGV. CDR3 DNA sequence: TGTGCCAGCAGCCGGGAGGGGCCCCTAGCGGGAGAATACGAGCAGTACTTC. It codes for CASSREGPLAGEYEQYF.

This clonotype was observed at least ten times. V gene TRBV4-2 combines with J gene TRBJ2-7; TRBD2 matches at 9 bases. The germline V gene has CDR1 LGHNA and CDR2 YNFKEQ. This CDR3 has 16 residues. J gave up 7 bases and V 0 bases, and 10 bases lay outside the gene matches. CDR3 nucleotide sequence: TGTGCCAGCAGCCAAGATTTTCTTAGCGGGAGCGGAGAGCAGTACTTC. Its protein is CASSQDFLSGSGEQYF.

Only a few counts were recorded for this clonotype. V usage is TRBV6-2 or TRBV6-3 and J usage is TRBJ1-1, with 11 bases aligning to TRBD1. This CDR3 spans 15 amino acids. Unmatched junction bases numbered 8, after V lost 5 bases and J lost 6 bases. Looked up from germline, CDR1 is MNHEY and CDR2 is SVGEGT. The CDR3 coding sequence is TGTGCCAGCAGTCCCTGGGGACAGGGGGAATCTGAAGCTTTCTTT. This translates into CASSPWGQGESEAFF.

The V call is TRBV7-2, the J call TRBJ2-3; D may be TRBD1 (5 bases). V was shortened by 5 bases and J by 2 bases, with 8 bases between the two germline ends. This CDR3 has 13 residues. CDR1 is SGHTA and CDR2 is FQGNSA in the germline V gene. The CDR3 protein is CASSRQFTDTQYF. The CDR3 DNA follows: TGTGCCAGCAGCAGACAGTTCACAGATACGCAGTATTTT.